This T cell receptor (beta chain) was captured by sequencing in a study of blood T cells in healthy people across ages. A J-beta primer mix and a sample-barcoded 5' primer were used in a second PCR of about 6 to 12 cycles. Via MiXCR, TCRdb re-called the 5' RACE reads, giving one row per CDR3 protein. The top ten hold over 10% of the sample, which has about 1.1 million distinct CDR3 sequences, roughly two fifths seen once. The CDR3 totals 8 residues. V lost 7 bases to trimming and J lost 8 bases, with 5 bases between them. Germline CDR1 SQVTM, CDR2 ANQGSEA. This TCR came from a man aged 18 to 30 in good health. Sequenced material: blood. The V and J genes are TRBV29-1 and TRBJ1-1; no clear D gene. The DNA of the CDR3 is TGCAGCGCCCAGGAAGCTTTCTTT. It yields the protein CSAQEAFF.